One and the same sample provided the 4 T cell receptor beta chains below, sequenced in a study of cytomegalovirus exposure and HLA in healthy donors. The PCR made use of 60 Vbeta and 13 Jbeta primers. The table came from immunoSEQ multiplex PCR; TCRdb's copy has only in-frame clones and leaves some out. The sample lists 190,000 or so clones, 83% occurring once. The specimen was PBMCs. All receptors come from a man aged 50-59 years in good health and CMV-seronegative.

This clone was detected once. This chain joins TRBV6-5 and TRBJ2-5; D unclear. Deletions cut 2 bases from V and 7 bases from J, with 8 bases between. The CDR3 covers 12 residues. In germline, CDR1 is MNHEY, CDR2 SVGAGI. CDR3 sequence reads: CASSYPRGTQYF. Here the CDR3 DNA reads TGTGCCAGCAGTTACCCCCGAGGGACCCAGTACTTC.

The rearrangement uses TRBV5-4 and TRBJ1-1; no reliable D call. Between the trimmed V and J ends, which lost 4 bases and 0 bases, there was a span of 10 bases. CDR3 length equals 14 residues. CDR1 and CDR2 (germline): SGHNT, YYREEE (reference sequence). CDR3 sequence reads: CASSEQYVNTEAFF. DNA of the CDR3: TGTGCCAGCAGCGAACAGTATGTGAACACTGAAGCTTTCTTT. Drawing the rest from reference TRBV5-4 and TRBJ1-1, the complete variable domain is ETGVTQSPTHLIKTRGQQVTLRCSSQSGHNTVSWYQQALGQGPQFIFQYYREEENGRGNFPPRFSGLQFPNYSSELNVNALELDDSALYLCASSEQYVNTEAFFGQGTRLTVV.

The chain joins TRBV7-9 to TRBJ2-1, with a weak D call TRBD2 (6 bases). CDR3 length: 17 residues. The V gene lost 5 bases and the J gene lost 4 bases, with 21 bases spanning the gap. The V gene's germline CDR1 is SEHNR and CDR2 FQNEAQ (reference sequence). For the CDR3, the DNA is TGTGCCAGCAGCATAAGATATAGCGGACTGGGGTACAATGAGCAGTTCTTC. It specifies CASSIRYSGLGYNEQFF. The full variable domain, in which reference TRBV7-9 and TRBJ2-1 provide the parts outside the CDR3, is DTGVSQNPRHKITKRGQNVTFRCDPISEHNRLYWYRQTLGQGPEFLTYFQNEAQLEKSRLLSDRFSAERPKGSFSTLEIQRTEQGDSAMYLCASSIRYSGLGYNEQFFGPGTRLTVL.

This chain joins TRBV5-1 and TRBJ1-2; 7 bases fit TRBD1. The V gene end was trimmed by 4 bases and the J gene end by 0 bases; junction bases not matched to a gene: 3. CDR3 length: 14 residues. Germline V gene sequence: CDR1 SGHRS, CDR2 YFSETQ. CDR3 sequence reads: CASSPGTANYGYTF. CDR3 DNA: TGCGCCAGCAGCCCGGGGACAGCTAACTATGGCTACACCTTC.